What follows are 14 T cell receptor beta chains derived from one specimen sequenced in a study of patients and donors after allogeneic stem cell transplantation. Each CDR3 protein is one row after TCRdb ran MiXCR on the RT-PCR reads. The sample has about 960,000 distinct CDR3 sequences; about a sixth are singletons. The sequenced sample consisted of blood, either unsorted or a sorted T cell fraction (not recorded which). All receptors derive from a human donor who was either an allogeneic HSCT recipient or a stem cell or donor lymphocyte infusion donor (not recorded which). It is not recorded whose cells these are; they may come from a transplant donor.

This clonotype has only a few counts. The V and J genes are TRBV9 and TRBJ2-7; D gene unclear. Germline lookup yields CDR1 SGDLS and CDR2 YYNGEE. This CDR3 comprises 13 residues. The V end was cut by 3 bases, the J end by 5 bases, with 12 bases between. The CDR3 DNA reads TGTGCCAGCAGCGGGGGAAAAGACCACGAGCAGTACTTC. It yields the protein CASSGGKDHEQYF.

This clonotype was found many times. The CDR3 nucleotides read TGTGCCAGCAGTTTAGCGGCAGAGACCCAGTACTTC. Its protein product is CASSLAAETQYF. The rearrangement links TRBV12-3 or TRBV12-4 to TRBJ2-5; no definite D call. The CDR3 is 12 amino acids. V lost 0 bases and J 4 bases, leaving 3 bases between the germline ends.

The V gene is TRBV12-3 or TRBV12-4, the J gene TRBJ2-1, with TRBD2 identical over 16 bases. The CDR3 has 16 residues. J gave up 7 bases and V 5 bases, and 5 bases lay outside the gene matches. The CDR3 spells CASSPGLAGGPNEQFF. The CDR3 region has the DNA TGTGCCAGCAGTCCGGGACTAGCGGGAGGGCCTAATGAGCAGTTCTTC.

The DNA of the CDR3 is TGTGCCAGCAGTTTTGTCCCCACTCCACCCCTCCACTTT. Amino acids: CASSFVPTPPLHF. The V and J genes are TRBV12-3 or TRBV12-4 and TRBJ1-6; unclear D gene. V was clipped by 3 bases and J by 11 bases, with 11 bases between them. The length of the CDR3 is 13 residues.

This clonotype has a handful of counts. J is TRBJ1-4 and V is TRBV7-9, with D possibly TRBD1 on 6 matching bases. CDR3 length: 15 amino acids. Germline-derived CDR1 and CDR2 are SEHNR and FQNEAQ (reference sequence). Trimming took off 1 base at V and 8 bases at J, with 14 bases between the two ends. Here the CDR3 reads CASSLETAGAEKLFF. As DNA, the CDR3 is TGTGCCAGCAGCTTAGAAACGGCAGGGGCCGAAAAACTGTTTTTT. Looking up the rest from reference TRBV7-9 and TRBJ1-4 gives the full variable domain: DTGVSQNPRHKITKRGQNVTFRCDPISEHNRLYWYRQTLGQGPEFLTYFQNEAQLEKSRLLSDRFSAERPKGSFSTLEIQRTEQGDSAMYLCASSLETAGAEKLFFGSGTQLSVL.

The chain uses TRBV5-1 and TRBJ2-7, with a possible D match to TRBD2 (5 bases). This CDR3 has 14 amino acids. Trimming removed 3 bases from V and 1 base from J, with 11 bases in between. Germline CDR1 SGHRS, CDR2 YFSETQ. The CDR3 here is CASSSTGISYEQYF. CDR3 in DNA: TGCGCCAGCAGCTCAACCGGGATATCCTACGAGCAGTACTTC.

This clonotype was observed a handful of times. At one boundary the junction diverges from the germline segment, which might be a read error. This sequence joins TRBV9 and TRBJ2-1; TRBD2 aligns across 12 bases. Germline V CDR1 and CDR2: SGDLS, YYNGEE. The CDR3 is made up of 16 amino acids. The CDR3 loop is CASSARTSGVYHEQFF. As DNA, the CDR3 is TGTGCCAGCAGCGCCCGGACTAGCGGGGTCTACCATGAGCAGTTCTTC.

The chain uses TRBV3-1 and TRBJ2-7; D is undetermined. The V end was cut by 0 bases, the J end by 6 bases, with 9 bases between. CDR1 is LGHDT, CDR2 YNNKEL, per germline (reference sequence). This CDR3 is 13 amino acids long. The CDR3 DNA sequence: TGTGCCAGCAGCCAAGAGGCCCGGGCCGAGCAGTACTTC. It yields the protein CASSQEARAEQYF.

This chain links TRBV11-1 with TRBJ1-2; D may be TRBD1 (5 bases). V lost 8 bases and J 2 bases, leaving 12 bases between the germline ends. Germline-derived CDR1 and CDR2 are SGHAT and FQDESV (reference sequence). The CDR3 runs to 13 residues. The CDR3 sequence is CASGADTNYGYTF. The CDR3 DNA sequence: TGTGCCAGCGGTGCGGACACCAACTATGGCTACACCTTC. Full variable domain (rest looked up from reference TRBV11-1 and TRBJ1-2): EAEVAQSPRYKITEKSQAVAFWCDPISGHATLYWYRQILGQGPELLVQFQDESVVDDSQLPKDRFSAERLKGVDSTLKIQPAELGDSAMYLCASGADTNYGYTFGSGTRLTVV.

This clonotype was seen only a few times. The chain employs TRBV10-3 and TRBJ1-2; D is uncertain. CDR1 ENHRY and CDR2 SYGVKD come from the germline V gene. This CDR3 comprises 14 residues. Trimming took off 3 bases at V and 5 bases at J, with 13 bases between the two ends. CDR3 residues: CAISDGELRYGYTF. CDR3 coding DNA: TGTGCCATCAGTGACGGGGAATTGCGGTATGGCTACACCTTC.

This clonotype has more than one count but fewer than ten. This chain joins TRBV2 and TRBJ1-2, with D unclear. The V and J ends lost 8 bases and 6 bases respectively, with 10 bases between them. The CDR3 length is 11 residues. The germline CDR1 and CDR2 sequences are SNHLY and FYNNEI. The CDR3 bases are TGTGCCAGCTCTGAGTATCATGGCTACACCTTC. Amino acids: CASSEYHGYTF.

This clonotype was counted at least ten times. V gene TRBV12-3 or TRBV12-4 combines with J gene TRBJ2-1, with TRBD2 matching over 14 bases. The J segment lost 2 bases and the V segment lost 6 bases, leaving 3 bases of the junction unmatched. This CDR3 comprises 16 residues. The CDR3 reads CASRRTSGGTYNEQFF. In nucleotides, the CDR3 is TGTGCCAGCAGAAGGACTAGCGGGGGGACCTACAATGAGCAGTTCTTC.

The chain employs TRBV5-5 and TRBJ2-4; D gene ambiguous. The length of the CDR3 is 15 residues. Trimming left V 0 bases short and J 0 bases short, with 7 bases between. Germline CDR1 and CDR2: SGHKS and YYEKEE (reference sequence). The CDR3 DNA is TGTGCCAGCAGCTTGGTGACGACAGCCAAAAACATTCAGTACTTC. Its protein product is CASSLVTTAKNIQYF.

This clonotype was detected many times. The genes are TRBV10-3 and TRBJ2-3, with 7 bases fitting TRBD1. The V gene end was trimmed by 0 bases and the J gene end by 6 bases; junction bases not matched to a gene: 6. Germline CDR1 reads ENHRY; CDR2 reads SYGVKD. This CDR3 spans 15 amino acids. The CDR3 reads CAISESTGSLDTQYF. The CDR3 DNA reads TGTGCCATCAGTGAGTCGACAGGGTCTTTGGATACGCAGTATTTT.